This TCR beta chain is from a study of identical twins. This CDR3 contains 13 residues. V lost 5 bases and J 4 bases, leaving 9 bases between the germline ends. Germline assignment: CDR1 SGHTA and CDR2 FQGNSA. TCRdb redid the calling of the 5' RACE reads with MiXCR, one entry per CDR3 protein. The sample includes 650,000 to 750,000 distinct CDR3 sequences, roughly 20% of them seen just once. These data were also filed under a second study, of T cells expressing NK-cell markers. This second report adds: The study found these clonotypes also leading the CD3+CD56-NKG2C+ fraction in a few donors.

Sequencing input: PBMCs. This rearrangement joins TRBV7-2 to TRBJ2-4; weak D call: TRBD2 (5 bases). This receptor was taken from a woman aged 18-29 years in good health. CDR3 bases: TGTGCCAGCAGCCTCTCGGGGAAAAACATTCAGTACTTC. Residues: CASSLSGKNIQYF.